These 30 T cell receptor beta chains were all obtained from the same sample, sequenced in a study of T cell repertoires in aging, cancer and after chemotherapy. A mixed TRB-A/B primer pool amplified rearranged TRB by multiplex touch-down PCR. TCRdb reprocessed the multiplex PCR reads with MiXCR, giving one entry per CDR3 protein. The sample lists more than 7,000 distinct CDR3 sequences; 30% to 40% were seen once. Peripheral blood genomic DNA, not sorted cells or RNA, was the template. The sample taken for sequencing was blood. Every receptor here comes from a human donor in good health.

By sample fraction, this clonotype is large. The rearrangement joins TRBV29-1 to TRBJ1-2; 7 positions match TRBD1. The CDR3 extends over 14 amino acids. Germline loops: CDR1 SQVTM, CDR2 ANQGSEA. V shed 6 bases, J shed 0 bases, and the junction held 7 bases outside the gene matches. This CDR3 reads CSVARTGANYGYTF. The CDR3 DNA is TGCAGCGTCGCTAGGACAGGTGCTAACTATGGCTACACCTTC. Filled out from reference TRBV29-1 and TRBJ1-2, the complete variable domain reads SAVISQKPSRDICQRGTSLTIQCQVDSQVTMMFWYRQQPGQSLTLIATANQGSEATYESGFVIDKFPISRPNLTFSTLTVSNMSPEDSSIYLCSVARTGANYGYTFGSGTRLTVV.

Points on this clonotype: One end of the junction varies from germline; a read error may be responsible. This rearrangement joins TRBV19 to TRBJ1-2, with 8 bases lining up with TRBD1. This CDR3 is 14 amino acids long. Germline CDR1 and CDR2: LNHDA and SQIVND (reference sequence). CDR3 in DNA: TGTGCCTGTAGTATGAGACAGGGGCCCTATGGCTACACCTTC. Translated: CACSMRQGPYGYTF.

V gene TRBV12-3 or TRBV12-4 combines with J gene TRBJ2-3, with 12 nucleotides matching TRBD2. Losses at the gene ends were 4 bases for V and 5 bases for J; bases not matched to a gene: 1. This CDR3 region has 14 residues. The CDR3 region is CASSSSGGGDTQYF. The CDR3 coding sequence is TGTGCCAGCAGTTCTAGCGGGGGGGGAGATACGCAGTATTTT.

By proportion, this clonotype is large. CDR3 bases: TGTGCCAGCAGCCACGGTCTCTCCTACGAGCAGTACGTC. Translation gives CASSHGLSYEQYV. The chain uses TRBV6-2 or TRBV6-3 and TRBJ2-7; no definite D call. Germline values: CDR1 MNHEY, CDR2 SVGEGT. The CDR3 is made up of 13 amino acids. Deletions cut 6 bases from V and 0 bases from J, with 9 bases between.

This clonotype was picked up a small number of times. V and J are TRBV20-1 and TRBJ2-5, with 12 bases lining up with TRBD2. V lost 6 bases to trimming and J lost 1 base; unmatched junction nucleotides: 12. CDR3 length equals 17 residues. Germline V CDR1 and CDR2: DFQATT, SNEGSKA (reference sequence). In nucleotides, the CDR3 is TGCAGTGCCCGAGGGGCCCTAGCGGGGGGGCCCCAAGAGACCCAGTACTTC. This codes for CSARGALAGGPQETQYF.

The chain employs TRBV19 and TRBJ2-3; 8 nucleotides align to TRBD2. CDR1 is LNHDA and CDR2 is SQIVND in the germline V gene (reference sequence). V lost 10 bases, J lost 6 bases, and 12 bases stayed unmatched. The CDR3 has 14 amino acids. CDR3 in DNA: TGTGCCACTACAATCCGGGGGGGATCTGATACGCAGTATTTT. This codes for CATTIRGGSDTQYF.

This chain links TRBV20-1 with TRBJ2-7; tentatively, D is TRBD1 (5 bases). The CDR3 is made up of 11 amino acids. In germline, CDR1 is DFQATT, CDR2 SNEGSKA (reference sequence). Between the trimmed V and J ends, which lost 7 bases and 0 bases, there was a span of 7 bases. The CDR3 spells CSGGRSYEQYF. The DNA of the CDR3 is TGCAGTGGGGGCCGCTCCTACGAGCAGTACTTC.

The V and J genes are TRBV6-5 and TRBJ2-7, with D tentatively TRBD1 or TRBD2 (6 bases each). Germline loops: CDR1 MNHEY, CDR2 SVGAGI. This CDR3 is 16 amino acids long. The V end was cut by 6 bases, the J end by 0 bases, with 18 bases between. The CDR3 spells CASRNPRGARSYEQYV. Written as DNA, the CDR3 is TGTGCCAGCAGGAATCCGAGGGGGGCTCGCTCCTACGAGCAGTACGTC.

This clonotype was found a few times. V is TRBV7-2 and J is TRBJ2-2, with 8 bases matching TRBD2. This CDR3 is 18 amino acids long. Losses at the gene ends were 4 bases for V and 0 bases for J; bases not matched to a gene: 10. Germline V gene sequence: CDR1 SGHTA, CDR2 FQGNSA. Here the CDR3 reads CASSSPWRGVTNTGELFF. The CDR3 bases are TGTGCCAGCAGCTCGCCTTGGCGGGGGGTCACGAACACCGGGGAGCTGTTTTTT.

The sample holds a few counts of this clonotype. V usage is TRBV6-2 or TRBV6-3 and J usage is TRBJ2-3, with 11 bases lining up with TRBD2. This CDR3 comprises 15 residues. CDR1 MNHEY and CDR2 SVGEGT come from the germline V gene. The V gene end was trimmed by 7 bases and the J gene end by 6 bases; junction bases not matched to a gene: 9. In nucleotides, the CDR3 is TGTGCCAGCACCCCCCTAGCGGGGGGCCCCGATACGCAGTATTTT. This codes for CASTPLAGGPDTQYF.

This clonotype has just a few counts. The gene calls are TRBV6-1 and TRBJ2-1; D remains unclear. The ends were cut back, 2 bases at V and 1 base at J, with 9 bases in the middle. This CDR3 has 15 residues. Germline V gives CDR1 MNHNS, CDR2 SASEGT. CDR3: CASSELLPSYNEQFF. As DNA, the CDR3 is TGTGCCAGCAGTGAACTCCTTCCATCCTACAATGAGCAGTTCTTC.

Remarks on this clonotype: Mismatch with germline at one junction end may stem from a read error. The CDR3 sequence: CASSLGRTADTQYF. CDR3 nucleotide sequence: TGCGCCAGCAGCTTGGGGAGAACGGCAGATACGCAGTATTTT. The rearrangement joins TRBV5-6 to TRBJ2-3, with a possible D match to TRBD2 (5 bases). The germline V gene has CDR1 SGHDT and CDR2 YYEEEE. The CDR3 loop spans 14 amino acids.

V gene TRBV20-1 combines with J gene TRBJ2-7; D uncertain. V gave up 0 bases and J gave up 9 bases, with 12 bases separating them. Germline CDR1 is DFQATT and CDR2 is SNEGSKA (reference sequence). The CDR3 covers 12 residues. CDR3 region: CSARDPLWGQYF. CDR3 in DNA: TGCAGTGCTAGAGACCCTCTCTGGGGGCAGTACTTC.

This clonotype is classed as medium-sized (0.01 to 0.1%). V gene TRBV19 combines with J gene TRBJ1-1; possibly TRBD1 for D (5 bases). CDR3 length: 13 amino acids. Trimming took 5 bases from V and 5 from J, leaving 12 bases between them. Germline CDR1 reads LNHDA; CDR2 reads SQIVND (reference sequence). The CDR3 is CASSARVRTEAFF. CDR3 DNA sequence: TGTGCCAGTAGTGCCAGGGTACGTACTGAAGCTTTCTTT. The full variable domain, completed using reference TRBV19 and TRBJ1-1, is DGGITQSPKYLFRKEGQNVTLSCEQNLNHDAMYWYRQDPGQGLRLIYYSQIVNDFQKGDIAEGYSVSREKKESFPLTVTSAQKNPTAFYLCASSARVRTEAFFGQGTRLTVV.

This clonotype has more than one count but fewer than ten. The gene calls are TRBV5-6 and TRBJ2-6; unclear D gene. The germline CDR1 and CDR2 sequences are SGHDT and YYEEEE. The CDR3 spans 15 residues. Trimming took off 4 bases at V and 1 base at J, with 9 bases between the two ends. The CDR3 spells CASSPGRSGANVLTF. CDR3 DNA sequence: TGTGCCAGCAGCCCCGGACGATCTGGGGCCAACGTCCTGACTTTC.

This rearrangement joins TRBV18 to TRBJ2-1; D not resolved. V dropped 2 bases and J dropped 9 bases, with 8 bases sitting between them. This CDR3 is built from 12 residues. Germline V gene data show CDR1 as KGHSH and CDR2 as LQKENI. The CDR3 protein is CASSPTLGEQFF. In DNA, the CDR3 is TGTGCCAGCTCACCAACTCTAGGTGAGCAGTTCTTC.

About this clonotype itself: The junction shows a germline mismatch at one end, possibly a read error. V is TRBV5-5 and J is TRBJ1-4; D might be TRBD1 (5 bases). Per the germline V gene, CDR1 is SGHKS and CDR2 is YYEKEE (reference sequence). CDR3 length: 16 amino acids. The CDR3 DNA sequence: TGTGCCAGCAGCTTGTATTTTCAGAGGGGCGGTGAAAAACTGATTTTT. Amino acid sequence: CASSLYFQRGGEKLIF.

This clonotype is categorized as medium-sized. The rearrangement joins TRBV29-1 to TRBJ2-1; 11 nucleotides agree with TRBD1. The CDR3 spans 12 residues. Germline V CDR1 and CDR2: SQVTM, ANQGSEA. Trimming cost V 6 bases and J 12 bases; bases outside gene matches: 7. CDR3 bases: TGCAGCGTCGAACGGACAGGGGGCAGGCAGTTCTTC. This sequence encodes CSVERTGGRQFF.

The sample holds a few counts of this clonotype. Here the CDR3 DNA reads TGTGCCAGCAGCTTAAAAGCGGGAGGAGAGTATGGCTACACCTTC. Its protein product is CASSLKAGGEYGYTF. The chain joins TRBV7-3 to TRBJ1-2, with unresolved D. The germline CDR1 and CDR2 sequences are SGHTA and FQGTGA. This CDR3 has 15 amino acids. V was shortened by 1 base and J by 5 bases, with 14 bases between the two germline ends. Based on the CDR3 plus reference TRBV7-3 and TRBJ1-2, the full variable domain is GAGVSQTPSNKVTEKGKYVELRCDPISGHTALYWYRQSLGQGPEFLIYFQGTGAADDSGLPNDRFFAVRPEGSVSTLKIQRTERGDSAVYLCASSLKAGGEYGYTFGSGTRLTVV.

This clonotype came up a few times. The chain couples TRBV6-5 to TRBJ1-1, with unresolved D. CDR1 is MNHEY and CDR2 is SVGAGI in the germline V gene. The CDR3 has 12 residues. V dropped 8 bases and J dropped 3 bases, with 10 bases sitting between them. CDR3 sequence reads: CASQSWDTEAFF. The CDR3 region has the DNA TGTGCCAGCCAATCTTGGGACACTGAAGCTTTCTTT.

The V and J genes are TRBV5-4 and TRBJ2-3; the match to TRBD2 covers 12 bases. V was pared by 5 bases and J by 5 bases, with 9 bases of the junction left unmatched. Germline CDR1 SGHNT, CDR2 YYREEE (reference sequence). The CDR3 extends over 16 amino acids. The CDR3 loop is CASRSSSGGAEDTQYF. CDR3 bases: TGTGCCAGCAGATCTTCTAGCGGGGGGGCCGAAGATACGCAGTATTTT. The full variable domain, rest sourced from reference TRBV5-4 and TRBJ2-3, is ETGVTQSPTHLIKTRGQQVTLRCSSQSGHNTVSWYQQALGQGPQFIFQYYREEENGRGNFPPRFSGLQFPNYSSELNVNALELDDSALYLCASRSSSGGAEDTQYFGPGTRLTVL.

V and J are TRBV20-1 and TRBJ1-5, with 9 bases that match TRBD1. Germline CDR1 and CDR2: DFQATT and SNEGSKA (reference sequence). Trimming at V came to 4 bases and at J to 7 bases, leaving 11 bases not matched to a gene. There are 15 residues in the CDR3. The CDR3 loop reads CSATGQGKATQPQHF. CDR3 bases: TGCAGTGCTACCGGACAGGGGAAGGCAACGCAGCCCCAGCATTTT.

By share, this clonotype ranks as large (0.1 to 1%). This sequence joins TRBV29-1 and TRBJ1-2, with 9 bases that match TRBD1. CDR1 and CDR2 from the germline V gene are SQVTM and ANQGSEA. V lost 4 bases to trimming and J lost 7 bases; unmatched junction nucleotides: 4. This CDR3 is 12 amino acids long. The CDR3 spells CSVVGQGGGYTF. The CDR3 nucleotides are TGCAGCGTTGTGGGACAGGGTGGTGGCTACACCTTC.

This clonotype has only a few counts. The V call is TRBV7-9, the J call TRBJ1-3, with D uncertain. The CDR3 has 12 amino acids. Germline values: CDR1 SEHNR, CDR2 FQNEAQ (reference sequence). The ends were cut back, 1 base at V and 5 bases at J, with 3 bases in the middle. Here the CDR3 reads CASSLVRNTIYF. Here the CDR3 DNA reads TGTGCCAGCAGCTTAGTAAGAAACACCATATATTTT. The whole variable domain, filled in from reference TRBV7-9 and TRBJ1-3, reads DTGVSQNPRHKITKRGQNVTFRCDPISEHNRLYWYRQTLGQGPEFLTYFQNEAQLEKSRLLSDRFSAERPKGSFSTLEIQRTEQGDSAMYLCASSLVRNTIYFGEGSWLTVV.

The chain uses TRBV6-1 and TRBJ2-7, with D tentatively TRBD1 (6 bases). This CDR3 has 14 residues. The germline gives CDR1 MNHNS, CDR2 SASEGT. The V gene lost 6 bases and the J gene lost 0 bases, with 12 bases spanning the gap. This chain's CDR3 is CASRRQADSYEQYV. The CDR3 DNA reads TGTGCCAGCAGGAGACAGGCTGACTCCTACGAGCAGTACGTC.

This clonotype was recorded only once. The DNA for the CDR3 is TGTGCCAGCAGCTTACGGGGGTCGGACACCGGGGAGCTGTTTTTT. Its protein is CASSLRGSDTGELFF. The chain carries TRBV11-1 and TRBJ2-2; possibly TRBD2 for D (6 bases). V dropped 2 bases and J dropped 3 bases, with 10 bases sitting between them. This CDR3 has 15 amino acids. The germline CDR1 and CDR2 sequences are SGHAT and FQDESV (reference sequence).

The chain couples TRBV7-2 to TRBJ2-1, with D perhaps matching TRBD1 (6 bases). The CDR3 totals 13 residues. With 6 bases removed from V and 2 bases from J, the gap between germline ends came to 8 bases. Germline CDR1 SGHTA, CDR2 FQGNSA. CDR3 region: CASRGQAYNEQFF. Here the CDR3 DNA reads TGTGCCAGCAGGGGACAAGCCTACAATGAGCAGTTCTTC.

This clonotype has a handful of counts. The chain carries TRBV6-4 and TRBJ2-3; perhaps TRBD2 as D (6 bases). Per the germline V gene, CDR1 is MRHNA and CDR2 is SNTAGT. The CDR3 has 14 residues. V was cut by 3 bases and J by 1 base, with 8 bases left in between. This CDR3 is CASSEGGGTDTQYF. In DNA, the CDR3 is TGTGCCAGCAGTGAGGGGGGAGGCACAGATACGCAGTATTTT.

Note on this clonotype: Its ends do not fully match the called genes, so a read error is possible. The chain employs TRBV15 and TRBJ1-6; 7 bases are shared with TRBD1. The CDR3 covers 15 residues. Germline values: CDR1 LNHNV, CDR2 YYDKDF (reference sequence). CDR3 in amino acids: CATSRGDSVYSPLQF. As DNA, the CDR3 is TGTGCCACCAGCAGAGGGGACAGCGTATATTCACCCCTCCAATTT.

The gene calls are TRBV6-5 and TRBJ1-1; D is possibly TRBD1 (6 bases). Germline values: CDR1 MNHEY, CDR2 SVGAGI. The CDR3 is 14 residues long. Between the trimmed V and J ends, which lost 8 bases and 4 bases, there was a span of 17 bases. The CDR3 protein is CASGRGVGTTEAFF. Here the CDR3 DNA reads TGTGCCAGCGGGAGGGGGGTGGGGACCACTGAAGCTTTCTTT.